The 24 T cell receptor beta chains presented below share a single source sample, sequenced in a study of shared clonotypes between healthy human individuals. This table comes from immunoSEQ multiplex PCR, and its TCRdb copy is limited to in-frame clones, with some not included. Of approximately 2,200,000 clones detected, 93% appear once; the ten largest clones hold around 1.7%. The naive CD8 population came from CD45RO-negative cells selected for CCR7, without terminally differentiated effector memory CD45RA+ cells. The sample comprised naive CD8+ T cells from PBMCs. The receptors were sampled from a young man in good health. Some clones in this sample may be carry-over from other donors' samples.

Remarks on this clone: The same CDR3 can be traced to other DNA sequences in this sample. The rearrangement uses TRBV10-3 and TRBJ2-7; no firm D call. The V gene's germline CDR1 is ENHRY and CDR2 SYGVKD. Trimming removed 3 bases at V and 2 bases at J, with 5 bases between. The CDR3 spans 12 residues. In DNA, the CDR3 is TGTGCCATCAGTGAAGGGCCCTACGAGCAGTACTTC. Amino acid sequence: CAISEGPYEQYF.

The chain is built from TRBV7-3 and TRBJ2-5; D remains ambiguous. Germline V gene data show CDR1 as SGHTA and CDR2 as FQGTGA. V shed 0 bases and J shed 5 bases, with 7 bases lying between them. The CDR3 sequence is 13 residues long. CDR3 loop: CASSLTGLETQYF. Written as DNA, the CDR3 is TGTGCCAGCAGCTTAACCGGTTTGGAGACCCAGTACTTC.

This chain uses TRBV2 with TRBJ2-7; 13 nucleotides match TRBD2. The CDR3 contains 15 residues. V was clipped by 6 bases and J by 3 bases; unmatched bases: 5. Germline loops: CDR1 SNHLY, CDR2 FYNNEI. DNA of the CDR3: TGTGCCAGCAGGGGACTAGCGGGATCAGTCTACGAGCAGTACTTC. Residues: CASRGLAGSVYEQYF.

V is TRBV5-1 and J is TRBJ2-3; D might be TRBD1 (6 bases). The CDR3 runs 15 residues. V was cut by 6 bases and J by 0 bases, with 14 bases left in between. The V gene's germline CDR1 is SGHRS and CDR2 YFSETQ. CDR3 protein: CASKDRPTSTDTQYF. The CDR3 DNA is TGCGCCAGCAAGGACAGACCGACAAGCACAGATACGCAGTATTTT.

The chain employs TRBV10-3 and TRBJ2-1, with 7 nucleotides matching TRBD2. J lost 7 bases, V lost 7 bases, and 10 bases had no gene match. The germline CDR1 and CDR2 sequences are ENHRY and SYGVKD. The CDR3 has 14 residues. The DNA of the CDR3 is TGTGCCATCAAAGAGCGGGATCCCCGGAATGAGCAGTTCTTC. It translates to CAIKERDPRNEQFF.

This clone occurred once. Other nucleotide sequences in the sample specify the same CDR3. The chain has TRBV6-1 and TRBJ1-5; D unresolved. Germline-derived CDR1 and CDR2 are MNHNS and SASEGT. Trimming stripped 3 bases from V and 0 bases from J, with 6 bases between. The CDR3 has 14 residues. The DNA for the CDR3 is TGTGCCAGCAGTGAGTGGTATAGCAATCAGCCCCAGCATTTT. Its translation is CASSEWYSNQPQHF.

This sequence joins TRBV7-9 and TRBJ2-1; no clear D. The V end was cut by 5 bases, the J end by 6 bases, with 17 bases between. CDR1 and CDR2 (germline): SEHNR, FQNEAQ (reference sequence). The CDR3 spans 15 residues. The CDR3, as DNA: TGTGCCAGCAGCCCCCTCCATACAGAATTCAATGAGCAGTTCTTC. Translation: CASSPLHTEFNEQFF.

The chain has TRBV29-1 and TRBJ2-1; D may be TRBD1 (6 bases). Trimming stripped 0 bases from V and 3 bases from J, with 9 bases between. The CDR3 runs 14 residues. CDR1 and CDR2 (germline): SQVTM, ANQGSEA. The CDR3 bases are TGCAGCGTTGAAGACGGACAGAGCTACAATGAGCAGTTCTTC. Translated, it gives CSVEDGQSYNEQFF.

The genes are TRBV27 and TRBJ2-7; D possibly corresponds to TRBD1 (5 bases). From germline, CDR1 is MNHEY and CDR2 SMNVEV (reference sequence). The length of the CDR3 is 13 residues. V was cut by 2 bases and J by 4 bases, with 9 bases left in between. CDR3 coding DNA: TGTGCCAGCAGTTTAACTCAGGGATACGAGCAGTACTTC. It encodes CASSLTQGYEQYF.

This chain connects TRBV9 to TRBJ2-7; 12 bases align to TRBD2. The germline CDR1 and CDR2 sequences are SGDLS and YYNGEE. V gave up 0 bases and J gave up 6 bases; unmatched junction bases: 7. The CDR3 is 16 residues long. The CDR3 sequence: CASSVDVSSGRAEQYF. CDR3 DNA: TGTGCCAGCAGCGTAGACGTGTCTAGCGGGAGGGCCGAGCAGTACTTC.

This chain links TRBV5-8 with TRBJ2-7, with D perhaps being TRBD1 or TRBD2 (5 bases each). Trimming stripped 4 bases from V and 3 bases from J, with 23 bases between. CDR1 and CDR2 (germline): SGHTS, YDEGEE. This CDR3 has 17 residues. CDR3 bases: TGTGCCAGCAGCGTTGTGAGGGGTCAGGAAAATTACTACGAGCAGTACTTC. Protein product: CASSVVRGQENYYEQYF.

V gene TRBV10-3 combines with J gene TRBJ2-7; D not certain. The V and J ends lost 0 bases and 2 bases respectively, with 8 bases between them. CDR1 and CDR2 from the germline V gene are ENHRY and SYGVKD. CDR3 size: 14 residues. The CDR3 region is CAISESGRTYEQYF. CDR3 in DNA: TGTGCCATCAGTGAGTCTGGGCGAACCTACGAGCAGTACTTC.

This clone was counted once. The chain uses TRBV13 and TRBJ2-2; 15 bases align to TRBD2. The V gene's germline CDR1 is PRHDT and CDR2 FYEKMQ (reference sequence). Trimming took 4 bases from V and 1 from J; bases not matched to a gene: 4. This CDR3 comprises 18 residues. CDR3 sequence: CASSSGLAGGLNTGELFF. CDR3 nucleotide sequence: TGTGCCAGCAGCTCGGGACTAGCGGGAGGCCTGAACACCGGGGAGCTGTTTTTT. Filled out from reference TRBV13 and TRBJ2-2, the complete variable domain reads AAGVIQSPRHLIKEKRETATLKCYPIPRHDTVYWYQQGPGQDPQFLISFYEKMQSDKGSIPDRFSAQQFSDYHSELNMSSLELGDSALYFCASSSGLAGGLNTGELFFGEGSRLTVL.

The rearrangement links TRBV7-8 to TRBJ2-3, with D perhaps TRBD2 (6 bases). Between the trimmed V and J ends, which lost 4 bases and 6 bases, there was a span of 8 bases. The germline V gene has CDR1 SGHVS and CDR2 FQNEAQ. The CDR3 covers 12 residues. The CDR3 loop is CASSSRGDTQYF. In nucleotides, the CDR3 is TGTGCCAGCAGCTCTCGGGGGGATACGCAGTATTTT. The variable domain in full, completed from reference TRBV7-8 and TRBJ2-3, reads GAGVSQSPRYKVAKRGQDVALRCDPISGHVSLFWYQQALGQGPEFLTYFQNEAQLDKSGLPSDRFFAERPEGSVSTLKIQRTQQEDSAVYLCASSSRGDTQYFGPGTRLTVL.

The genes are TRBV25-1 and TRBJ1-4; tentative D call: TRBD1 (5 bases). Germline V gives CDR1 MGHDK, CDR2 SYGVNS. V was cut by 2 bases and J by 7 bases, with 17 bases left in between. The CDR3 sequence is 16 residues long. CDR3: CASSERDYFVGEKLFF. The DNA of the CDR3 is TGTGCCAGCAGTGAAAGGGACTATTTCGTGGGTGAAAAACTGTTTTTT.

The chain links TRBV5-1 to TRBJ2-7; D not resolved. This CDR3 contains 14 residues. V shed 0 bases and J shed 4 bases, with 11 bases lying between them. The germline V gene has CDR1 SGHRS and CDR2 YFSETQ. The CDR3 sequence is CASSLEGLGYEQYF. CDR3 nucleotide sequence: TGCGCCAGCAGCTTGGAAGGTTTGGGGTACGAGCAGTACTTC.

A word on this clone: Other nucleotide sequences in the sample specify the same CDR3. The chain carries TRBV4-1 and TRBJ2-1; 11 nucleotides align to TRBD2. The CDR3 has 16 amino acids. J gave up 1 base and V 3 bases, and 2 bases lay outside the gene matches. The germline V gene encodes CDR1 MGHRA and CDR2 YSYEKL. The chain's CDR3 is CASSHGLAGSYNEQFF. The CDR3 DNA is TGCGCCAGCAGCCACGGACTAGCGGGTTCCTACAATGAGCAGTTCTTC.

V usage is TRBV15 and J usage is TRBJ1-4; 8 bases are a match to TRBD1. This CDR3 has 17 amino acids. Unmatched junction bases numbered 6, after V lost 2 bases and J lost 1 base. The germline V gene encodes CDR1 LNHNV and CDR2 YYDKDF (reference sequence). The CDR3 protein is CATSRKWTGRTNEKLFF. Here the CDR3 DNA reads TGTGCCACCAGCAGAAAGTGGACAGGGCGAACTAATGAAAAACTGTTTTTT.

The gene calls are TRBV15 and TRBJ2-2; 8 bases are a match to TRBD2. This CDR3 contains 17 residues. Trimming cost V 3 bases and J 2 bases; bases outside gene matches: 8. Germline V CDR1 and CDR2: LNHNV, YYDKDF (reference sequence). CDR3 sequence: CATSSPGRGGNTGELFF. The CDR3 nucleotides are TGTGCCACCAGCAGTCCCGGTCGGGGGGGAAACACCGGGGAGCTGTTTTTT.

The V and J genes are TRBV15 and TRBJ2-7; D perhaps matches TRBD2 (6 bases). CDR3 length: 15 residues. V was shortened by 1 base and J by 4 bases, with 14 bases between the two germline ends. The germline V gene has CDR1 LNHNV and CDR2 YYDKDF (reference sequence). The CDR3 bases are TGTGCCACCAGCAGAGTTGGCGGGGAGGTATACGAGCAGTACTTC. It translates to CATSRVGGEVYEQYF.

The rearrangement links TRBV27 to TRBJ2-3; D possibly corresponds to TRBD1 (6 bases). Germline values: CDR1 MNHEY, CDR2 SMNVEV (reference sequence). CDR3 length: 14 amino acids. V was shortened by 2 bases and J by 5 bases, with 11 bases between the two germline ends. The CDR3 here is CASSLDAGVDTQYF. CDR3 nucleotides: TGTGCCAGCAGTTTAGATGCAGGGGTAGATACGCAGTATTTT.

This clone was counted once. The chain carries TRBV27 and TRBJ2-5; D unclear. V lost 8 bases, J lost 6 bases, and 16 bases lay in between. Germline lookup yields CDR1 MNHEY and CDR2 SMNVEV (reference sequence). This CDR3 has 13 residues. CDR3 coding DNA: TGTGCCAGCTCGGTTGGTGGCGGAAAGACCCAGTACTTC. Translated, it gives CASSVGGGKTQYF.

J is TRBJ2-5 and V is TRBV5-1; TRBD2 might be the D (5 bases). V lost 3 bases and J 3 bases, leaving 6 bases between the germline ends. This CDR3 has 12 amino acids. Germline assignment: CDR1 SGHRS and CDR2 YFSETQ. The CDR3 sequence is CASSSGKETQYF. In DNA, the CDR3 is TGCGCCAGCAGCTCCGGGAAAGAGACCCAGTACTTC. Using reference TRBV5-1 and TRBJ2-5 for the parts outside the CDR3, the full variable domain is KAGVTQTPRYLIKTRGQQVTLSCSPISGHRSVSWYQQTPGQGLQFLFEYFSETQRNKGNFPGRFSGRQFSNSRSEMNVSTLELGDSALYLCASSSGKETQYFGPGTRLLVL.

This chain links TRBV28 with TRBJ2-7; the D call may be TRBD1 or TRBD2 (6 bases each). CDR3 length: 13 amino acids. Germline loops: CDR1 MDHEN, CDR2 SYDVKM. Trimming pared 3 bases from V and 6 bases from J, leaving 12 bases between. This chain's CDR3 is CASSFEEGVEQYF. Written as DNA, the CDR3 is TGTGCCAGCAGTTTTGAGGAGGGGGTCGAGCAGTACTTC.